The present T cell receptor (beta chain) was sequenced within a study of T cells in Graves' hyperthyroidism and ophthalmopathy. General observations from the study: Appearing also in blood were most of the thyroid clonotypes expanded above 0.001.

RNA transcripts provided the source from which TCR beta CDR3 regions were amplified. First-round RT-PCR with HTBI primers amplified the TCR CDR3 region. TCRdb passed the multiplex PCR reads through MiXCR, listing each CDR3 protein once. The sample lists about 720,000 distinct CDR3 sequences, around 19% occurring once. As concerns this clonotype: Antigen: not known. This may come from a read error, since a much larger clone is one base off.

CDR1 is SNHLY, CDR2 FYNNEI, per germline. This CDR3 comprises 17 residues. Uncontrolled infection, other autoimmune disease, pregnancy or lactation disqualified patients from enrolment. Progressors' blood was drawn at hyperthyroidism diagnosis, before ophthalmopathy symptoms. This TCR came from a woman aged 45-60 years with Graves' hyperthyroidism that later progressed to Graves' ophthalmopathy. Source material: blood. This chain connects TRBV2 to TRBJ1-5, with 7 nucleotides matching TRBD1. The CDR3 is CTSTPYQGGISNQPQHF. The CDR3 DNA sequence: TGTACCAGCACACCCTACCAGGGGGGAATTAGCAATCAGCCCCAGCATTTT.